What follows are 26 T cell receptor beta chains derived from one specimen sequenced in a study of response to subunit inactivated influenza vaccine. Each CDR3 protein gets one entry after TCRdb re-called the RT-PCR reads with MiXCR. The sample holds hundreds of thousands of distinct CDR3 sequences, 22% seen once. Source: PBMCs from blood, taken approximately 20 months after vaccination. The origin of the receptors is a man in his fifties or sixties who received an inactivated influenza vaccine.

This clonotype showed up just a few times. This chain links TRBV5-1 with TRBJ2-2; D unclear. Germline V gene data show CDR1 as SGHRS and CDR2 as YFSETQ. The CDR3 has 14 residues. The V end was cut by 5 bases, the J end by 0 bases, with 8 bases between. In nucleotides, the CDR3 is TGCGCCAGCAGTCGTCAGACGAACACCGGGGAGCTGTTTTTT. It yields the protein CASSRQTNTGELFF.

This clonotype showed up just a few times. The chain has TRBV5-5 and TRBJ1-1; D is unclear. Germline lookup yields CDR1 SGHKS and CDR2 YYEKEE (reference sequence). V dropped 1 base and J dropped 2 bases, with 9 bases sitting between them. This CDR3 region has 14 residues. In DNA, the CDR3 is TGTGCCAGCAGCTTGCTAACAGACAACACTGAAGCTTTCTTT. Amino acid sequence: CASSLLTDNTEAFF.

For the CDR3, the DNA is TGTGCCAGCAGTTACAATCTTGAAGATACGCAGTATTTT. Its translation is CASSYNLEDTQYF. The chain combines TRBV6-6 with TRBJ2-3; D is unclear. The V gene's germline CDR1 is MNHNY and CDR2 SVGAGI (reference sequence). V lost 2 bases to trimming and J lost 5 bases, with 8 bases between them. There are 13 residues in the CDR3.

This clonotype has just a few counts. The chain joins TRBV7-2 to TRBJ1-3; D call uncertain. The V end lost 5 bases, the J end lost 0 bases, and 14 bases lay between the germline ends. Germline CDR1 reads SGHTA; CDR2 reads FQGNSA. This CDR3 spans 16 amino acids. The CDR3 region is CASSPRRLISGNTIYF. The CDR3, as DNA: TGTGCCAGCAGCCCCCGTAGACTGATCTCTGGAAACACCATATATTTT.

This clonotype occurred a few times. The V and J genes are TRBV21-1 and TRBJ2-1; the table's D call, TRBD1, has no DNA check behind it. TRBV21-1 is annotated as a pseudogene. CDR3 size: 15 residues. The CDR3 DNA reads as TGTGCCAGCAGTACCCGGGACAGGAAAGGTCCCCAGCAGTTCTTC. It specifies CASSTRDRKGPQQFF.

This clonotype has only a few counts. The chain couples TRBV6-5 to TRBJ1-6, with unresolved D. The CDR3 totals 18 residues. Trimming pared 0 bases from V and 0 bases from J, leaving 12 bases between. The germline V gene encodes CDR1 MNHEY and CDR2 SVGAGI. The CDR3 DNA reads as TGTGCCAGCAGTTACTCGCTAAGCTTGAGCTCCTATAATTCACCCCTCCACTTT. Its protein product is CASSYSLSLSSYNSPLHF.

This sequence joins TRBV4-2 and TRBJ1-6; TRBD1 might be the D (5 bases). Germline-derived CDR1 and CDR2 are LGHNA and YNFKEQ. V was pared by 2 bases and J by 12 bases, with 23 bases between. The CDR3 extends over 17 amino acids. The CDR3 reads CASSQSASNRARGPLHF. In DNA, the CDR3 is TGTGCCAGCAGCCAATCCGCGTCCAACAGAGCGAGGGGACCCCTCCACTTT.

The chain couples TRBV29-1 to TRBJ2-1; 7 bases map to TRBD2. With V trimmed by 3 bases and J by 2 bases, 4 bases remained unmatched. The V gene's germline CDR1 is SQVTM and CDR2 ANQGSEA. The CDR3 runs to 14 residues. The CDR3 nucleotides read TGCAGCGTTGAGGCTAGCGGAGCCTACAATGAGCAGTTCTTC. This gives the protein CSVEASGAYNEQFF.

This chain's CDR3 is CASSQNLPGQMNTEAFF. CDR3 in DNA: TGCGCCAGCAGCCAAAACTTGCCGGGACAGATGAACACTGAAGCTTTCTTT. V is TRBV4-1 and J is TRBJ1-1, with TRBD1 identical over 7 bases. The CDR3 is 17 residues long. Germline V gene lookup returns CDR1 MGHRA and CDR2 YSYEKL. The V segment lost 2 bases and the J segment 0 bases; nucleotides outside the gene matches: 9.

This clonotype showed up just a few times. The rearrangement links TRBV2 to TRBJ2-1; 15 bases are a match to TRBD2. The CDR3 spans 16 residues. Trimming cost V 5 bases and J 8 bases; bases outside gene matches: 7. Germline V gene data show CDR1 as SNHLY and CDR2 as FYNNEI. The CDR3 bases are TGTGCCAGCAGTATATCGGGACTAGCGGGAGGTGATGAGCAGTTCTTC. It yields the protein CASSISGLAGGDEQFF. Full variable domain (missing parts from reference TRBV2 and TRBJ2-1): EPEVTQTPSHQVTQMGQEVILRCVPISNHLYFYWYRQILGQKVEFLVSFYNNEISEKSEIFDDQFSVERPDGSNFTLKIRSTKLEDSAMYFCASSISGLAGGDEQFFGPGTRLTVL.

This clonotype has a handful of counts. The chain has TRBV18 and TRBJ1-3; TRBD1 matches at 7 bases. This CDR3 is 16 amino acids long. Germline CDR1 KGHSH, CDR2 LQKENI. The V segment lost 3 bases and the J segment 0 bases; nucleotides outside the gene matches: 5. The CDR3 loop is CASSPPTGSSGNTIYF. CDR3 coding DNA: TGTGCCAGCTCACCGCCGACAGGGAGCTCTGGAAACACCATATATTTT.

A few counts support this clonotype. This rearrangement joins TRBV14 to TRBJ1-4; D unresolved. The CDR3 contains 13 residues. Germline V gene data show CDR1 as SGHDN and CDR2 as FVKESK. V lost 0 bases to trimming and J lost 14 bases, with 13 bases between them. CDR3 nucleotide sequence: TGTGCCAGCAGCCAAGAACGGTACACACCTCTGTTTTTT. It yields the protein CASSQERYTPLFF. Variable domain in full (rest from reference TRBV14 and TRBJ1-4): EAGVTQFPSHSVIEKGQTVTLRCDPISGHDNLYWYRRVMGKEIKFLLHFVKESKQDESGMPNNRFLAERTGGTYSTLKVQPAELEDSGVYFCASSQERYTPLFFGSGTQLSVL.

This clonotype was recorded a few times. This chain connects TRBV3-1 to TRBJ1-2, with D hard to call. CDR1 and CDR2 (germline): LGHDT, YNNKEL (reference sequence). The CDR3 is made up of 12 amino acids. Deletions cut 2 bases from V and 7 bases from J, with 8 bases between. The CDR3 nucleotides read TGTGCCAGCAGCCAAAGCCCAGCTGGCTACACCTTC. Translating gives CASSQSPAGYTF.

J is TRBJ2-2 and V is TRBV2; D perhaps matches TRBD1 (6 bases). This CDR3 has 15 amino acids. The V gene's germline CDR1 is SNHLY and CDR2 FYNNEI. V shed 9 bases and J shed 1 base, with 15 bases lying between them. The CDR3 sequence is CARGAPGLNTGELFF. The CDR3 bases are TGTGCCAGGGGGGCGCCAGGGTTGAACACCGGGGAGCTGTTTTTT. Together with reference TRBV2 and TRBJ2-2, the CDR3 gives the full variable domain: EPEVTQTPSHQVTQMGQEVILRCVPISNHLYFYWYRQILGQKVEFLVSFYNNEISEKSEIFDDQFSVERPDGSNFTLKIRSTKLEDSAMYFCARGAPGLNTGELFFGEGSRLTVL.

The V and J genes are TRBV4-2 and TRBJ1-2; weak D call: TRBD1 (6 bases). CDR3 length: 15 amino acids. Trimming removed 4 bases at V and 4 bases at J, with 16 bases between. CDR1 and CDR2 (germline): LGHNA, YNFKEQ. The CDR3: CASSRGGGAGYGYTF. The CDR3 DNA sequence: TGTGCCAGCAGCCGAGGGGGGGGCGCTGGCTATGGCTACACCTTC.

This clonotype was detected a few times. The chain has TRBV28 and TRBJ1-6; D ambiguous. This CDR3 is 11 amino acids long. Germline CDR1 is MDHEN and CDR2 is SYDVKM. The V and J ends lost 6 bases and 7 bases respectively, with 4 bases between them. CDR3 in DNA: TGTGCCAGCAGCCCAAATTCACCCCTCCACTTT. Its protein is CASSPNSPLHF.

V is TRBV20-1 and J is TRBJ1-5; D gene ambiguous. Germline assignment: CDR1 DFQATT and CDR2 SNEGSKA (reference sequence). The CDR3 contains 13 residues. The V and J ends lost 3 bases and 10 bases respectively, with 16 bases between them. The CDR3 protein is CSASPPGVRPQHF. The DNA for the CDR3 is TGCAGTGCTAGCCCCCCCGGTGTCCGACCCCAGCATTTT.

This chain connects TRBV27 to TRBJ2-7; TRBD2 might be the D (6 bases). The CDR3 runs to 13 residues. Trimming pared 3 bases from V and 0 bases from J, leaving 6 bases between. Germline V gene data show CDR1 as MNHEY and CDR2 as SMNVEV (reference sequence). Written as DNA, the CDR3 is TGTGCCAGCAGTTTGCGGGACTCCTACGAGCAGTACTTC. Its translation: CASSLRDSYEQYF.

J is TRBJ1-5 and V is TRBV20-1, with D possibly matching TRBD1 (5 bases). This CDR3 is built from 15 residues. Deletions cut 3 bases from V and 6 bases from J, with 18 bases between. Germline V gives CDR1 DFQATT, CDR2 SNEGSKA (reference sequence). In nucleotides, the CDR3 is TGCAGTGCTAGTCCGGCGCCAGGGCCTGGTCAGCCCCAGCATTTT. This gives the protein CSASPAPGPGQPQHF.

A few counts support this clonotype. The chain has TRBV27 and TRBJ1-3; D is unclear. The CDR3 contains 13 residues. Germline V gives CDR1 MNHEY, CDR2 SMNVEV (reference sequence). Trimming removed 6 bases at V and 1 base at J, with 7 bases between. The CDR3 loop reads CASRAPSGNTIYF. In DNA, the CDR3 is TGTGCCAGCAGGGCCCCATCTGGAAACACCATATATTTT.

V gene TRBV6-5 combines with J gene TRBJ2-1; no clear D. This CDR3 is built from 12 residues. CDR1 MNHEY and CDR2 SVGAGI come from the germline V gene. V was clipped by 5 bases and J by 7 bases, with 9 bases between them. CDR3 coding DNA: TGTGCCAGCAGTGCGGCCGGTAATGAGCAGTTCTTC. Protein: CASSAAGNEQFF.

This clonotype was seen repeatedly, ten times or more. The gene calls are TRBV14 and TRBJ2-3; the D is unclear. The CDR3 consists of 12 residues. Trimming took off 5 bases at V and 4 bases at J, with 7 bases between the two ends. The germline CDR1 and CDR2 sequences are SGHDN and FVKESK. CDR3 bases: TGTGCCAGCAGCATAGAGCCAGATACGCAGTATTTT. It codes for CASSIEPDTQYF.

This CDR3 reads CSARSLSYAGRSYNEQFF. As DNA, the CDR3 is TGCAGTGCTAGATCCCTCTCGTACGCGGGAAGGTCCTACAATGAGCAGTTCTTC. V is TRBV20-1 and J is TRBJ2-1; tentative D call: TRBD2 (6 bases). Germline lookup yields CDR1 DFQATT and CDR2 SNEGSKA (reference sequence). The CDR3 loop spans 18 amino acids. V lost 2 bases and J 1 base, leaving 21 bases between the germline ends.

This clonotype has a handful of counts. The gene calls are TRBV5-6 and TRBJ1-2; D gene unclear. Germline V gene data show CDR1 as SGHDT and CDR2 as YYEEEE. Trimming shortened V by 0 bases and J by 4 bases, and 10 bases separated the two germline ends. This CDR3 is built from 14 residues. CDR3 in DNA: TGTGCCAGCAGCTTGGATACCCATATCTATGGCTACACCTTC. Its translation: CASSLDTHIYGYTF.

The chain joins TRBV5-1 to TRBJ1-5; D gene ambiguous. V was shortened by 2 bases and J by 0 bases, with 18 bases between the two germline ends. Germline lookup yields CDR1 SGHRS and CDR2 YFSETQ. The CDR3 extends over 18 amino acids. The CDR3 loop reads CASSLFLSDLYSNQPQHF. CDR3 DNA: TGCGCCAGCAGCTTATTTCTCTCCGACTTATATAGCAATCAGCCCCAGCATTTT.

This clonotype was detected only a few times. This chain links TRBV29-1 with TRBJ1-2; 10 nucleotides agree with TRBD1. Trimming removed 6 bases from V and 2 bases from J; junction bases left unmatched: 6. The CDR3 has 14 amino acids. Germline CDR1 reads SQVTM; CDR2 reads ANQGSEA. This CDR3 is CSVAPGQGNYGYTF. CDR3 DNA sequence: TGCAGCGTCGCACCGGGACAGGGGAACTATGGCTACACCTTC.